This is a list of T cell receptor beta chains from one sample in a study of control samples from healthy donors and cancer patients. Using immunoSEQ multiplex PCR, the repertoire was profiled, and TCRdb retains in-frame clones only, with some absent. The table has some 82,000 clones, around 87% seen once. Sequenced material: blood. The receptors shown here come from a man in his fifties or sixties in good health. The CDR3 runs from the conserved cysteine through the conserved F or W. The D gene is left open where the match is weak.

-,TRBV19,TRBJ2-2,CASTRYGGSLSNTGELFF
-,TRBV19,TRBJ1-5,CASVGWGRGPQHF
-,TRBV6-1,TRBJ1-3,CASSEAMGSGNTIYF
-,TRBV14,TRBJ1-2,CASSQDPGLQGGGYTF
TRBD1,TRBV5-1,TRBJ1-1,CASSVTGQDLEAFF
TRBD1,TRBV19,TRBJ1-4,CASSSSGGGIEKLFF
-,TRBV29-1,TRBJ2-3,CSVGSLLRTDTQYF
TRBD2,TRBV6-2/TRBV6-3,TRBJ2-3,CASNPRLAGDTQYF
-,TRBV7-8,TRBJ1-2,CASSLEAGFGYTF
-,TRBV12-3/TRBV12-4,TRBJ1-1,CASRHLNTEAFF
-,TRBV7-3,TRBJ2-1,CASSLGRTFNEQFF
TRBD1,TRBV12-5,TRBJ1-5,CASGLVLGTGGNQPQHF
-,TRBV2,TRBJ1-3,CASSENRLSGNTIYF
-,TRBV9,TRBJ2-1,CASSVGSNEQFF
-,TRBV12-3/TRBV12-4,TRBJ1-4,CASTTEGEKLFF
-,TRBV3-1/TRBV3-2,TRBJ2-7,CASSQVGVKGTYEQYF
-,TRBV7-2,TRBJ1-5,CASSLRGEPQHF
TRBD1,TRBV2,TRBJ1-2,CASSLRQGDGYTF
-,TRBV7-3,TRBJ1-2,CASSPEYPSNYGYTF
TRBD2,TRBV5-4,TRBJ2-3,CASSLGELAGGDTQYF
TRBD2,TRBV5-1,TRBJ2-5,CASSDGTSGSVVRETQYF
-,TRBV19,TRBJ1-2,CASSIGGQKGYTF
-,TRBV6-6,TRBJ1-1,CASSLFGAVIGDNTEAFF
-,TRBV19,TRBJ1-4,CASSRAQTAEKLFF
TRBD2,TRBV24-1,TRBJ2-2,CATSDGLVDTGELFF
-,TRBV18,TRBJ1-4,CASSPPDSDGNEKLFF
-,TRBV5-4,TRBJ2-3,CASSLDHTQYF
TRBD2,TRBV5-6,TRBJ2-5,CASSLASGGQETQYF
-,TRBV29-1,TRBJ2-5,CSVEPGETQYF
TRBD2,TRBV5-1,TRBJ2-7,CAGLAGGDEQYF
TRBD1,TRBV6-5,TRBJ2-7,CASSYSNRGTYEQYF
-,TRBV5-1,TRBJ2-1,CASSLEVGGEQFF
TRBD1,TRBV3-1/TRBV3-2,TRBJ1-4,CASSHPGQGPNEKLFF
-,TRBV30,TRBJ1-3,CARSPGSGVLSGNTIYF
-,TRBV18,TRBJ1-6,CASSPSLSYNSPLHF